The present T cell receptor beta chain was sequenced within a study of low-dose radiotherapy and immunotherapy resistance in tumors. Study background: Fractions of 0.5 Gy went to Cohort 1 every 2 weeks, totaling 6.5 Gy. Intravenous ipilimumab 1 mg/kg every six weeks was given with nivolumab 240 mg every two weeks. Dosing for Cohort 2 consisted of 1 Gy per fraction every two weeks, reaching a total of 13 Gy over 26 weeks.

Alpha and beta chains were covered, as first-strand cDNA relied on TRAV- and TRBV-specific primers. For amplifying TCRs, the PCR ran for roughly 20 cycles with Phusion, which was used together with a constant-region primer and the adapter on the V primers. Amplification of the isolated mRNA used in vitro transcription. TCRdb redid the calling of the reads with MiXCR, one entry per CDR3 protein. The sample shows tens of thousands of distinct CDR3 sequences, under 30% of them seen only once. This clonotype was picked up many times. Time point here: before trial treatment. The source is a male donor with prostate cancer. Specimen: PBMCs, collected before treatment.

In nucleotides, the CDR3 is TGCGCCAGCAGCGAGGGACAGCCGGGGTCCTACGAGCAGTACTTC. This translates into CASSEGQPGSYEQYF. The chain combines TRBV5-1 with TRBJ2-7, with TRBD1 matching 7 bases. V was pared by 4 bases and J by 1 base, with 8 bases of the junction left unmatched. The CDR3 has 15 amino acids. Germline values: CDR1 SGHRS, CDR2 YFSETQ.